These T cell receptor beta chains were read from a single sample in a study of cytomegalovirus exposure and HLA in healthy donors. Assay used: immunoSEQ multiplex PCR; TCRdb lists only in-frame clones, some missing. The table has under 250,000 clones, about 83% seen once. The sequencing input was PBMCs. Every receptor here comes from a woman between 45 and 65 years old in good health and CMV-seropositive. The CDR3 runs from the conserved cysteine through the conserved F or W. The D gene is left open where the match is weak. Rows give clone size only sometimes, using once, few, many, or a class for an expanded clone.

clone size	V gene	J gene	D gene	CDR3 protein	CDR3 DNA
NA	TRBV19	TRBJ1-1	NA	CASMGRERGNTEAFF	TGTGCCAGTATGGGTAGGGAGCGAGGGAACACTGAAGCTTTCTTT
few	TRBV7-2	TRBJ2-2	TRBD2	CASSKRLAGQNTGELFF	TGTGCCAGCAGCAAGCGACTAGCGGGGCAAAACACCGGGGAGCTGTTTTTT
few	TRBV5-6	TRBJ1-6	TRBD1	CASSLGQSYNSPLHF	TGTGCCAGCAGCCTGGGACAGTCTTACAATTCACCCCTCCACTTT
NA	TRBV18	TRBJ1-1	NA	CASSPGGSRSTEAFF	TGTGCCAGCTCACCGGGGGGAAGTAGAAGCACTGAAGCTTTCTTT
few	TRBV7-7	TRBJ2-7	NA	CASSLRQGPYEQYF	TGTGCCAGCAGCTTACGCCAGGGCCCCTACGAGCAGTACTTC
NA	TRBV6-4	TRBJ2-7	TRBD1	CASSLSQGYEQYF	TGTGCCAGCAGTTTATCACAGGGGTACGAGCAGTACTTC
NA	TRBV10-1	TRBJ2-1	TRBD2	CASSATHSGAFTNEQFF	TGCGCCAGCAGTGCGACCCATAGCGGGGCTTTCACCAATGAGCAGTTCTTC
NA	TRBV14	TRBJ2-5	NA	CASSQARKQETQYF	TGTGCCAGCAGCCAAGCCAGGAAACAAGAGACCCAGTACTTC
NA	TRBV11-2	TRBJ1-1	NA	CASSLGRDFTEAFF	TGTGCCAGCAGCTTAGGGAGGGATTTCACTGAAGCTTTCTTT
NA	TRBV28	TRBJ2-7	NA	CASSPGSYEQYF	TGTGCCAGCAGCCCCGGGTCCTACGAGCAGTACTTC
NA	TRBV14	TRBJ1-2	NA	CASSLQGVGGYTF	TGTGCCAGCAGCCTACAGGGAGTCGGTGGCTACACCTTC
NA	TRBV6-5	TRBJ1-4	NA	CASSHWEGGWEKLFF	TGTGCCAGCAGCCACTGGGAGGGGGGTTGGGAAAAACTGTTTTTT
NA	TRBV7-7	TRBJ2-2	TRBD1	CASSPLLTGANTGELFF	TGTGCCAGCAGCCCCCTTTTGACAGGGGCGAACACCGGGGAGCTGTTTTTT
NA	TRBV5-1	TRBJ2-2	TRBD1	CASSLVGGNTGELFF	TGCGCCAGCAGCTTGGTAGGGGGCAACACCGGGGAGCTGTTTTTT
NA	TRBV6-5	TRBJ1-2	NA	CASSYQGRYGYTF	TGTGCCAGCAGTTACCAGGGCCGCTATGGCTACACCTTC
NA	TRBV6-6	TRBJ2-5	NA	CASSLTTGRETQYF	TGTGCCAGCAGTTTGACGACAGGGAGGGAGACCCAGTACTTC
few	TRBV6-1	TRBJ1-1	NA	CASSPRQDTEAFF	TGTGCCAGCAGTCCGAGACAAGACACTGAAGCTTTCTTT
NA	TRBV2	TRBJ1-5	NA	CASRLSSNQPQHF	TGTGCCAGCCGACTGAGTAGTAATCAGCCCCAGCATTTT
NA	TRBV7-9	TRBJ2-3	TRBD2	CASSQGLAGGRTDTQYF	TGTGCCAGCAGCCAGGGACTAGCGGGGGGGCGCACAGATACGCAGTATTTT
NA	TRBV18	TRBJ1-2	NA	CASSPLDDYTF	TGTGCCAGCTCACCGCTAGATGACTACACCTTC
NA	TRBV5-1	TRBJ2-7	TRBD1	CASSSGTALSYEQYF	TGCGCCAGCAGCTCCGGGACAGCCCTTTCCTACGAGCAGTACTTC
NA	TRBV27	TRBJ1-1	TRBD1	CASSPETGGGVTEAFF	TGTGCCAGCAGTCCGGAGACAGGGGGAGGGGTCACTGAAGCTTTCTTT
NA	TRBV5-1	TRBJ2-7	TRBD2	CASTPGLAIRAPYEQYF	TGCGCCAGCACCCCGGGACTAGCGATAAGGGCTCCCTACGAGCAGTACTTC
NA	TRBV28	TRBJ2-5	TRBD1	CASSSLTGGGYETQYF	TGTGCCAGCAGTTCATTAACAGGGGGCGGATACGAGACCCAGTACTTC
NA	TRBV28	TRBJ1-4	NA	CASSPTNEKLFF	TGTGCCAGCAGCCCTACTAATGAAAAACTGTTTTTT